The 8 T cell receptor beta chains reported below all come from one sample, sequenced in a study of identical twins (dated by TCRdb to 2016 to 2017). Library construction relied on 5' RACE. The data were produced on an Illumina HiSeq 2000. In TCRdb, the public reads were trimmed at Q25 with fastp and aligned with MiXCR, with productive beta chains retained. When rows share a CDR3 protein, they turn into one entry using the most common DNA and genes. A total of approximately 220,000 distinct CDR3 sequences appear in this sample, approximately 7.9% of them only once. The ten largest account for about 5.6% of the sample. These data were likewise used in another study, on yellow fever vaccine responses in identical twins.

The source material was CD8+ T cells sorted from blood. These receptors were taken from a young woman in good health.

This clonotype was seen ten or more times. The chain employs TRBV28 and TRBJ2-7; 8 bases are a match to TRBD2. The CDR3 is 15 residues long. V gave up 4 bases and J gave up 4 bases; unmatched junction bases: 9. Germline CDR1 reads MDHEN; CDR2 reads SYDVKM. This CDR3 is CASSYGRAGIYEQYF. The CDR3 nucleotides read TGTGCCAGCAGTTACGGGAGGGCTGGAATATACGAGCAGTACTTC.

The chain employs TRBV2 and TRBJ2-7; unclear D gene. Germline lookup yields CDR1 SNHLY and CDR2 FYNNEI. Trimming cost V 6 bases and J 6 bases, with 15 bases left between them. CDR3 length: 13 amino acids. In nucleotides, the CDR3 is TGTGCCAGCAGCGGGCTAGTAGATGGCGAGCAGTACTTC. Its protein is CASSGLVDGEQYF.

This chain connects TRBV7-9 to TRBJ2-5; possible D gene TRBD1, 5 bases. The V gene lost 5 bases and the J gene lost 0 bases, with 13 bases spanning the gap. Germline values: CDR1 SEHNR, CDR2 FQNEAQ (reference sequence). The CDR3 has 15 residues. CDR3 sequence: CASSRAGNDQETQYF. As DNA, the CDR3 is TGTGCCAGCAGCCGGGCAGGGAACGACCAAGAGACCCAGTACTTC.

Many counts were recorded for this clonotype. The genes are TRBV4-1 and TRBJ1-1, with D perhaps TRBD1 (5 bases). CDR3 length equals 16 residues. Between the trimmed V and J ends, which lost 3 bases and 4 bases, there was a span of 18 bases. Per germline, CDR1 MGHRA and CDR2 YSYEKL. The CDR3 DNA is TGCGCCAGCAGCCACCCCGGGGGAGGGGAGGGCACTGAAGCTTTCTTT. This translates into CASSHPGGGEGTEAFF.

CDR3: CSVEGSRDYGYTF. As DNA, the CDR3 is TGCAGCGTTGAAGGCTCCAGGGACTATGGCTACACCTTC. This chain connects TRBV29-1 to TRBJ1-2; D is possibly TRBD1 (5 bases). Trimming cost V 1 base and J 3 bases, with 9 bases left between them. The CDR3 has 13 residues. Germline V gene lookup returns CDR1 SQVTM and CDR2 ANQGSEA.

V usage is TRBV29-1 and J usage is TRBJ2-1; D gene unclear. Trimming removed 2 bases from V and 4 bases from J, with 12 bases in between. This CDR3 region has 14 residues. Germline CDR1 is SQVTM and CDR2 is ANQGSEA. The DNA for the CDR3 is TGCAGCGTTGAACTTGGCGTGGAATACAATGAGCAGTTCTTC. It yields the protein CSVELGVEYNEQFF.

Ten or more counts support this clonotype. This chain connects TRBV20-1 to TRBJ2-5, with 7 bases aligning to TRBD2. V shed 6 bases, J shed 3 bases, and the junction held 7 bases outside the gene matches. The germline V gene has CDR1 DFQATT and CDR2 SNEGSKA (reference sequence). This CDR3 is 13 amino acids long. CDR3 loop: CSAHGGWEETQYF. CDR3 DNA: TGCAGTGCCCACGGGGGGTGGGAAGAGACCCAGTACTTC.

Ten or more counts support this clonotype. J is TRBJ2-3 and V is TRBV7-8, with TRBD2 matching over 11 bases. CDR3 length: 14 amino acids. Germline V gene lookup returns CDR1 SGHVS and CDR2 FQNEAQ. V was clipped by 6 bases and J by 3 bases; unmatched bases: 2. CDR3: CASSSGGATDTQYF. As DNA, the CDR3 is TGTGCCAGCAGTAGCGGGGGGGCGACAGATACGCAGTATTTT. The full variable domain, completed using reference TRBV7-8 and TRBJ2-3, is GAGVSQSPRYKVAKRGQDVALRCDPISGHVSLFWYQQALGQGPEFLTYFQNEAQLDKSGLPSDRFFAERPEGSVSTLKIQRTQQEDSAVYLCASSSGGATDTQYFGPGTRLTVL.